Following are 26 T cell receptor gamma chains from one sample sequenced in a study of gamma delta lymphoproliferative disorders and STAT genes. The receptor sequences were amplified from genomic DNA of peripheral blood mononuclear cells. TCRdb called clones anew from the multiplex PCR reads with CATT. The sample lists about 4,000 gamma-chain clones, roughly 7.3% occurring once. The sample consisted of blood. The receptors derive from a human donor in good health.

About this clone: Because the CDR3's place on the DNA is in doubt, the DNA is left out and the CDR3 is given as listed by TCRdb. The V gene call reads TRGV10; no J gene was called. TRGV10 is reported as an ORF; its role is uncertain. The CDR3 numbers 18 amino acids, ends counted. This CDR3 is CAAWAFIIRNSLAVEQHF.

This clone was seen ten or more times. The V gene is TRGV9, the J gene TRGJ1 or TRGJ2. The J gene, left out of TCRdb, was set here by checking the DNA against germline. The CDR3 is 14 residues long. Losses at the gene ends were 0 bases for V and 3 bases for J; bases not matched to a gene: 5. Germline V lookup: CDR1 GITISATS, CDR2 ISYDGTV (reference sequence). The CDR3 sequence is CALWEVQPYYKKLF. The CDR3 DNA reads TGTGCCTTGTGGGAGGTGCAGCCTTATTATAAGAAACTCTTT.

This clone was counted only a few times. A far larger clone is one nucleotide away, so this likely arose from a read error. The DNA is omitted, as the CDR3 cannot be located on it reliably, and the CDR3 follows TCRdb's listing. The V gene reported is TRGV11; the J gene is uncalled. TRGV11 is recorded as an ORF, its role being uncertain. The CDR3 has 17 amino acids, counting both end residues. The CDR3 sequence: CTTVPVRSSQGGFKKLF.

This clone qualifies as medium-sized. The V call is TRGV10, the J call TRGJP1. Because TCRdb records no J gene, it was assigned here through a match of the DNA to germline. TRGV10 is sorted into the ORF group, with uncertain function. The CDR3 runs to 12 residues. V trimming: 8 bases; J trimming: 11 bases; junction bases outside the gene matches: 9. Written as DNA, the CDR3 is TGTGCTGCGTGGGATTATTTCTGGTTCAAGATATTT. The encoded protein is CAAWDYFWFKIF.

By sample share, this clone is medium-sized. The V and J genes are TRGV11 and TRGJP2. The J gene, missing from TCRdb, was assigned here through DNA to germline matching. TRGV11 is an ORF, with its function uncertain. This CDR3 has 16 amino acids. The trim removed 4 bases at V and 1 base at J, leaving 6 bases unmatched. The CDR3 loop reads CACWISPVSSDWIKTF. The CDR3 region has the DNA TGTGCCTGCTGGATTAGCCCAGTTAGTAGTGATTGGATCAAGACGTTT.

This clone is medium-sized within its sample. The V call is TRGV9, the J call TRGJP. Here the J gene was assigned by germline matching of the DNA, as TCRdb has none. The CDR3 sequence is 16 residues long. V gave up 3 bases and J gave up 6 bases; unmatched junction bases: 5. Per the germline V gene, CDR1 is GITISATS and CDR2 is ISYDGTV (reference sequence). CDR3 loop: CALWESSELGKKIKVF. CDR3 DNA: TGTGCCTTGTGGGAGTCCTCAGAGTTGGGCAAAAAAATCAAGGTATTT.

By proportion, this clone is medium-sized. The chain couples TRGV10 to TRGJP1. Since TCRdb gives no J gene, matching the DNA to germline was used here to assign it. TRGV10 is placed among ORFs of uncertain function. The CDR3 runs to 16 residues. J lost 1 base, V lost 9 bases, and 12 bases had no gene match. The DNA of the CDR3 is TGTGCTGCGTGCTATTATGGGGGTACCACTGGTTGGTTCAAGATATTT. Translation: CAACYYGGTTGWFKIF.

This clone is medium-sized within its sample. The chain combines TRGV10 with TRGJP1. The J gene, absent from TCRdb, was called here by matching the DNA to germline. TRGV10 is treated as an ORF (open reading frame) with a function not yet certain. There are 14 residues in the CDR3. Losses at the gene ends were 8 bases for V and 3 bases for J; bases not matched to a gene: 7. The DNA for the CDR3 is TGTGCTGCGTGGGAACCCCCCACTGGTTGGTTCAAGATATTT. Its protein product is CAAWEPPTGWFKIF.

This clone has a count of ten or more. The chain is built from TRGV5 and TRGJ1 or TRGJ2. TCRdb carries no J gene annotation; the J gene was assigned here by matching the DNA with germline. The CDR3 loop spans 13 amino acids. CDR1 and CDR2 (germline): VINAFY, YDVSNSKD. Losses at the gene ends were 3 bases for V and 9 bases for J; bases not matched to a gene: 11. The CDR3 DNA reads as TGTGCCACCTGGGACGAGTTGTCTCTTAAGAAACTCTTT. Protein product: CATWDELSLKKLF.

By share, this clone counts as medium-sized. This chain links TRGV2 with TRGJP2. No J segment appears in TCRdb, so it was assigned here by matching the sequence to germline. Germline V CDR1 and CDR2: EGSNGY, YDSYNSKV. There are 16 residues in the CDR3. V was clipped by 5 bases and J by 3 bases; unmatched bases: 12. CDR3 DNA: TGTGCCACCTGGGTTCTTGACGGGGGTAGTGATTGGATCAAGACGTTT. It encodes CATWVLDGGSDWIKTF.

This clone was found many times. The chain combines TRGV2 with TRGJ1 or TRGJ2. TCRdb lists no J gene, so it was determined here by aligning the DNA to germline. In germline, CDR1 is EGSNGY, CDR2 YDSYNSKV. The CDR3 runs 12 residues. The trim removed 0 bases at V and 6 bases at J, leaving 2 bases unmatched. CDR3 sequence: CATWDGLYKKLF. As DNA, the CDR3 is TGTGCCACCTGGGACGGGCTTTATAAGAAACTCTTT.

By frequency in the sample, this clone is medium-sized. The chain joins TRGV8 to TRGJ1 or TRGJ2. As TCRdb names no J gene, one was assigned here on the basis of a DNA match to germline. This CDR3 region has 13 residues. J lost 5 bases, V lost 1 base, and 5 bases had no gene match. CDR1 and CDR2 from the germline V gene are VENAVY and YDSYNSRV. The CDR3 DNA reads as TGTGCCACCTGGGATAGAAGTCATTATAAGAAACTCTTT. Its translation: CATWDRSHYKKLF.

This clone is medium-sized (0.01 to 0.1%) in the sample. At one of its ends the junction is not consistent with the germline gene, which may arise from a read error. V gene TRGV10 combines with J gene TRGJP1. The J gene, missing from TCRdb, was assigned here through DNA to germline matching. TRGV10 has ORF status, its function being uncertain. The CDR3 length is 12 residues. CDR3 coding DNA: TGCGCGGCCCGATCCACTGGTTGGTTCAAGATATTT. This encodes CAARSTGWFKIF.

By its share, this clone is medium-sized. Other DNA sequences from this sample encode an identical CDR3 as well. This chain links TRGV2 with TRGJP1. The J gene, not given by TCRdb, was assigned here from a germline match of the nucleotide sequence. The CDR3 runs 12 residues. Germline loops: CDR1 EGSNGY, CDR2 YDSYNSKV. The J segment lost 11 bases and the V segment lost 0 bases, leaving 3 bases of the junction unmatched. The CDR3 is CATWDGRWFKIF. The CDR3, as DNA: TGTGCCACCTGGGACGGGCGATGGTTCAAGATATTT.

This clone was detected many times. V and J are TRGV9 and TRGJP. TCRdb leaves out the J gene; it was filled in here by matching the DNA to germline. The V and J ends lost 0 bases and 7 bases, in that order; junction bases with no gene match: 3. The CDR3 length is 16 residues. CDR1 is GITISATS, CDR2 ISYDGTV, per germline (reference sequence). In DNA, the CDR3 is TGTGCCTTGTGGGAGGTGTTGGAGTTGGGCAAAAAAATCAAGGTATTT. Its translation is CALWEVLELGKKIKVF.

At least ten counts were recorded for this clone. The CDR3 here is CATWDNYKKLF. The CDR3 DNA sequence: TGTGCCACCTGGGATAATTATAAGAAACTCTTT. The rearrangement links TRGV4 to TRGJ1 or TRGJ2. The J gene, absent from TCRdb, was called here by matching the DNA to germline. The CDR3 extends over 11 amino acids. CDR1 is EGSTGY and CDR2 is YDSYTSSV in the germline V gene. V trimming: 3 bases; J trimming: 5 bases; junction bases outside the gene matches: 1.

By share of the sample, this clone is medium-sized. V and J are TRGV8 and TRGJ1 or TRGJ2. The J gene, not given by TCRdb, was assigned here from a germline match of the nucleotide sequence. The length of the CDR3 is 11 residues. The trim removed 5 bases at V and 9 bases at J, leaving 7 bases unmatched. The germline V gene has CDR1 VENAVY and CDR2 YDSYNSRV. CDR3 DNA: TGTGCCACCTGGGCCAGCCCTAAGAAACTCTTT. Translating gives CATWASPKKLF.

This clone was seen many times. The chain is built from TRGV8 and TRGJ1 or TRGJ2. The J gene, absent from TCRdb, was called here by matching the DNA to germline. Unmatched junction bases numbered 5, after V lost 2 bases and J lost 4 bases. The CDR3 extends over 13 amino acids. Germline CDR1 is VENAVY and CDR2 is YDSYNSRV. DNA for the CDR3: TGTGCCACCTGGGATAACCACTATTATAAGAAACTCTTT. This codes for CATWDNHYYKKLF.

Many counts were recorded for this clone. The V call is TRGV5, the J call TRGJ1 or TRGJ2. TCRdb offers no J gene call, so here the DNA was matched to germline to obtain one. Trimming took 0 bases from V and 10 from J; bases not matched to a gene: 18. This CDR3 spans 16 amino acids. Looked up from germline, CDR1 is VINAFY and CDR2 is YDVSNSKD. CDR3 loop: CATWDRPRQLYRKKLF. CDR3 nucleotide sequence: TGTGCCACCTGGGACAGGCCGAGACAACTTTACCGAAAGAAACTCTTT.

This clone appeared many times. Other nucleotide sequences in the sample specify the same CDR3. This chain uses TRGV9 with TRGJ1 or TRGJ2. Assignment of the J gene here rests on matching the DNA to germline, because TCRdb gives none. The length of the CDR3 is 10 residues. Trimming at V came to 1 base and at J to 11 bases, leaving 2 bases not matched to a gene. CDR1 GITISATS and CDR2 ISYDGTV come from the germline V gene (reference sequence). CDR3 residues: CALWEVQKLF. The CDR3 DNA sequence: TGTGCCTTGTGGGAGGTTCAGAAACTCTTT.

This clone was recorded many times. The genes are TRGV8 and TRGJP2. TCRdb offers no J gene call, so here the DNA was matched to germline to obtain one. Germline V gene lookup returns CDR1 VENAVY and CDR2 YDSYNSRV. The CDR3 is 15 amino acids. V shed 4 bases and J 1 base; nucleotides not matched to a gene: 6. In nucleotides, the CDR3 is TGTGCCACCTGGGACTGTACTAGTAGTGATTGGATCAAGACGTTT. It translates to CATWDCTSSDWIKTF.

This clone was observed many times. The sample contains more than one DNA sequence encoding this CDR3. The chain uses TRGV9 and TRGJ1 or TRGJ2. The J gene is absent in TCRdb and was assigned here via DNA matching to germline. The V gene's germline CDR1 is GITISATS and CDR2 ISYDGTV (reference sequence). Trimming took 0 bases from V and 4 from J; bases not matched to a gene: 6. This CDR3 is built from 14 residues. The CDR3 here is CALWEVRLYYKKLF. The CDR3, as DNA: TGTGCCTTGTGGGAGGTGCGGTTATATTATAAGAAACTCTTT.

This clone was seen many times. The sample has other DNA sequences that encode this CDR3 too. This rearrangement joins TRGV2 to TRGJ1 or TRGJ2. Here the J gene was assigned by germline matching of the DNA, as TCRdb has none. V was pared by 0 bases and J by 10 bases, with 3 bases of the junction left unmatched. The CDR3 has 11 amino acids. Germline V lookup: CDR1 EGSNGY, CDR2 YDSYNSKV. The CDR3 coding sequence is TGTGCCACCTGGGACGGGAGAAAGAAACTCTTT. Protein: CATWDGRKKLF.

The chain is built from TRGV9 and TRGJ1 or TRGJ2. Because TCRdb records no J gene, it was assigned here through a match of the DNA to germline. The length of the CDR3 is 13 residues. Germline CDR1 is GITISATS and CDR2 is ISYDGTV (reference sequence). The V and J ends lost 5 bases and 12 bases, in that order; junction bases with no gene match: 16. The CDR3 region is CALWVKRFVRKLF. Here the CDR3 DNA reads TGTGCCTTGTGGGTTAAACGTTTTGTTAGGAAACTCTTT.

By its share, this clone is medium-sized (0.01 to 0.1%). V is TRGV2 and J is TRGJ1 or TRGJ2. Assignment of the J gene here rests on matching the DNA to germline, because TCRdb gives none. Losses at the gene ends were 0 bases for V and 3 bases for J; bases not matched to a gene: 11. Germline CDR1 reads EGSNGY; CDR2 reads YDSYNSKV. There are 16 residues in the CDR3. The CDR3 reads CATWDGRFCPYYKKLF. In DNA form, the CDR3 reads TGTGCCACCTGGGACGGGCGTTTCTGTCCTTATTATAAGAAACTCTTT.

About this clone itself: It is unclear where the CDR3 begins or ends on the DNA, so no DNA is shown, and the CDR3 is as TCRdb lists it. The V gene is listed as TRGV10; no J gene was called. TRGV10 is assigned to the ORF class and has an uncertain function. The CDR3 has 21 amino acids, counting both end residues. CDR3 amino acids: CAAWDSGHKIIRNSLAVEQHF.